This TCR beta chain comes out of a study of T-cell reconstitution after alpha-beta-depleted transplantation in children listed by TCRdb under 2016. As for the study more broadly: The study quantitatively tracked T-cell immune reconstitution after TCRalphabeta/CD19-depleted allogeneic hematopoietic cell transplantation in children using TCR repertoire profiling.

The germline V gene provides CDR1 MNHGY and CDR2 SVAAGI. V loses 4 bases at its end and J loses 7 bases; junction bases beyond the gene matches: 10. Its CDR3 holds 17 amino acids, cysteine through phenylalanine. Only the CDR3 DNA is retained, 51 bases long and in frame from the first base. The library relied on PCR. The instrument was an Illumina HiSeq 2500. Molecular barcoding was employed in the preparation of TCR libraries, with unique molecular identifiers being used to normalize TCRbeta repertoire quantification. TCRdb itself trimmed the public reads at Q25 with fastp, ran MiXCR and retained productive beta chains. Rows merge per CDR3 protein into single entries with the most common DNA and genes. Recorded for this sample are about 640,000 distinct CDR3 sequences; roughly 15% of them occurred a single time. 0.85% to 1.3% of the sample lies in the top ten. This clonotype was detected only a few times. Its specific antigen is unknown. Per-nucleotide qualities are absent, and no much larger clonotype sits a single base away.

The TCR originated in a human donor who donated a stem cell graft to a child with acute myeloid leukemia. The chain couples TRBV6-9 to TRBJ2-2; 12 central nucleotides agree with TRBD1. Specimen: PBMCs from the stem cell graft donor, collected from the stem cell graft. The CDR3 is CASSFVGTGGAGGELFF. The sequenced DNA is TGTGCCAGCAGTTTCGTCGGGACAGGGGGCGCGGGCGGGGAGCTGTTTTTT.